Shown below are 3 T cell receptor beta chains from a single sample sequenced in a study of OX40 agonist ivuxolimab in advanced cancers. Only in-frame clones appear in the TCRdb table, and some are missing; sequencing was by immunoSEQ multiplex PCR. Of 25,000 to 35,000 clones in the sample, approximately 90% were seen once. Sequences were derived from CD4+ or CD8+ T cells sorted from blood, sampled in a trial of the OX40 agonist ivuxolimab. Every receptor here comes from an adult with an advanced solid tumor such as melanoma, head and neck, liver or kidney cancer.

The chain carries TRBV4-2 and TRBJ2-3; the D gene is possibly TRBD1 (6 bases). The CDR3 length is 15 residues. Germline CDR1 reads LGHNA; CDR2 reads YNFKEQ. Trimming shortened V by 4 bases and J by 3 bases, and 14 bases separated the two germline ends. The CDR3 coding sequence is TGTGCCAGCAGCCCAGCCCCCAGGGGAACAGATACGCAGTATTTT. Protein sequence: CASSPAPRGTDTQYF.

The rearrangement links TRBV11-2 to TRBJ1-1; D uncertain. The length of the CDR3 is 13 residues. Germline loops: CDR1 SGHAT, CDR2 FQNNGV. Deletions cut 1 base from V and 11 bases from J, with 14 bases between. The CDR3 loop is CASSLGRLGEAFF. CDR3 nucleotide sequence: TGTGCCAGCAGCTTAGGCAGGCTCGGGGAGGCTTTCTTT.

The rearrangement uses TRBV19 and TRBJ2-2, with D possibly TRBD2 on 6 matching bases. CDR1 is LNHDA, CDR2 SQIVND, per germline (reference sequence). V was pared by 5 bases and J by 4 bases, with 11 bases between. This CDR3 is built from 14 residues. CDR3 sequence reads: CASSLLEGTGELFF. CDR3 DNA: TGTGCCAGTAGTCTTCTGGAGGGCACCGGGGAGCTGTTTTTT. The entire variable domain, with the rest obtained from reference TRBV19 and TRBJ2-2, is as follows: DGGITQSPKYLFRKEGQNVTLSCEQNLNHDAMYWYRQDPGQGLRLIYYSQIVNDFQKGDIAEGYSVSREKKESFPLTVTSAQKNPTAFYLCASSLLEGTGELFFGEGSRLTVL.